This T cell receptor beta chain is from a study of blood T cell repertoires in COVID-19. Profiling relied on immunoSEQ multiplex PCR, and the TCRdb table lists in-frame clones only, not all of them. The repertoire holds about 150,000 clones, with approximately 87% as singletons. Deletions cut 2 bases from V and 4 bases from J, with 10 bases between. In germline, CDR1 is MNHNS, CDR2 SASEGT. The CDR3 is made up of 14 amino acids. This sequence joins TRBV6-1 and TRBJ2-3; D gene uncertain. What was sequenced was peripheral blood. This receptor was obtained from a human donor in a cohort sampled during active COVID-19. Written as DNA, the CDR3 is TGTGCCAGCAGTGAAAGGCCTAGTGCAGATACGCAGTATTTT. Translating gives CASSERPSADTQYF.